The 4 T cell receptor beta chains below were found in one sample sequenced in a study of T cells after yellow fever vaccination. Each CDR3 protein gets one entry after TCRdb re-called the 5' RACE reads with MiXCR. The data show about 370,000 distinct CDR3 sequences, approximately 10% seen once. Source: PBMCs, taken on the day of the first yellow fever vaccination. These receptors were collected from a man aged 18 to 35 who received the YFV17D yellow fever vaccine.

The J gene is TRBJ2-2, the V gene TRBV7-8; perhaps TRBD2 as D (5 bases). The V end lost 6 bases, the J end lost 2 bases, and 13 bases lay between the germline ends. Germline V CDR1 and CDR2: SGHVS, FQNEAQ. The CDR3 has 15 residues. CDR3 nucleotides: TGTGCCAGCAGTCTCCGGACTCTAAACACCGGGGAGCTGTTTTTT. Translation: CASSLRTLNTGELFF.

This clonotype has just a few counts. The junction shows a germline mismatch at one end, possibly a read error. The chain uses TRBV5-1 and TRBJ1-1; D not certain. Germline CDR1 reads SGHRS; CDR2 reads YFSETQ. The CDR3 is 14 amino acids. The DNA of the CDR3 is TGCGCCAGCACCTTGGGTACGGCCTCCGCTGAAGCTTTCTTT. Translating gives CASTLGTASAEAFF.

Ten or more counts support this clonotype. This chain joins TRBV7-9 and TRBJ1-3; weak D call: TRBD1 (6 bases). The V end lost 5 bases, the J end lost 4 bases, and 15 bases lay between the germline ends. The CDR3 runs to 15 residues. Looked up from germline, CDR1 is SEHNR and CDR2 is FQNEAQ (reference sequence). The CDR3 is CASSIGGAQGNTIYF. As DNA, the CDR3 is TGTGCCAGCAGCATCGGGGGGGCGCAAGGAAACACCATATATTTT.

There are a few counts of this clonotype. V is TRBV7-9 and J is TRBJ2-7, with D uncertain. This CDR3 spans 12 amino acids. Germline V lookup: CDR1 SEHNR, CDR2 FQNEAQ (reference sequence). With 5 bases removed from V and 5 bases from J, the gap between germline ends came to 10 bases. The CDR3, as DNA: TGTGCCAGCAGCCCAGACCCCCACGAGCAGTACTTC. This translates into CASSPDPHEQYF.